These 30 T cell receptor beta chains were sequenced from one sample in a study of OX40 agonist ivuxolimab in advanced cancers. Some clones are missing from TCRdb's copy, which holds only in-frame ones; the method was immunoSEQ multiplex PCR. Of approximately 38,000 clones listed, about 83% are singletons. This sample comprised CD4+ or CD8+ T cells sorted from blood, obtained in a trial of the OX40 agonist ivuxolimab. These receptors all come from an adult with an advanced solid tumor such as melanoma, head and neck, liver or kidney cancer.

CDR3 amino acids: CASSLLVGGYTEAFF. The CDR3 nucleotides are TGTGCCAGCAGCTTGTTAGTTGGAGGATACACTGAAGCTTTCTTT. This sequence joins TRBV5-4 and TRBJ1-1, with D uncertain. Looked up from germline, CDR1 is SGHNT and CDR2 is YYREEE (reference sequence). The ends were cut back, 1 base at V and 3 bases at J, with 13 bases in the middle. The length of the CDR3 is 15 residues.

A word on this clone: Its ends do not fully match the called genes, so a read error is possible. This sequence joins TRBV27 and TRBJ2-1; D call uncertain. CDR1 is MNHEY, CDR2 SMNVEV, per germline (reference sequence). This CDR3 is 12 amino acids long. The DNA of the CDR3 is TGCCTCATCCTAGGCAGCTACAATGAGCAGTTCTTC. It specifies CLILGSYNEQFF.

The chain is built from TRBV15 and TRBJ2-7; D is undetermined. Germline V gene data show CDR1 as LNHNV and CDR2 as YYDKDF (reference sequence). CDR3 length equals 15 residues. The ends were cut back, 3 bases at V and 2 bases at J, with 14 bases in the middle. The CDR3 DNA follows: TGTGCCACCAGCAGCGCTTTAGCTGGCGCCTACGAGCAGTACTTC. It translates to CATSSALAGAYEQYF. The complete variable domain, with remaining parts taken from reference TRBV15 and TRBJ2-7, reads DAMVIQNPRYQVTQFGKPVTLSCSQTLNHNVMYWYQQKSSQAPKLLFHYYDKDFNNEADTPDNFQSRRPNTSFCFLDIRSPGLGDTAMYLCATSSALAGAYEQYFGPGTRLTVT.

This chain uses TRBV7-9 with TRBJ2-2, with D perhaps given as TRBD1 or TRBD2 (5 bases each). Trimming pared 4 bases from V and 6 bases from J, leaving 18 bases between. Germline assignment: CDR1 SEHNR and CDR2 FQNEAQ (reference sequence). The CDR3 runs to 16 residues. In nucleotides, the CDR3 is TGTGCCAGCAGCTATCAAATGGGACCCCGCTCCGGGGAGCTGTTTTTT. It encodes CASSYQMGPRSGELFF.

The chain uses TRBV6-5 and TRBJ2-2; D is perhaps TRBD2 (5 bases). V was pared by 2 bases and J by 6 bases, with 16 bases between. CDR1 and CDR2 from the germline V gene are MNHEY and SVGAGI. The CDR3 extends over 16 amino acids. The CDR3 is CASSYPAGVGAGELFF. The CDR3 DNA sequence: TGTGCCAGCAGTTACCCGGCCGGGGTCGGGGCCGGGGAGCTGTTTTTT.

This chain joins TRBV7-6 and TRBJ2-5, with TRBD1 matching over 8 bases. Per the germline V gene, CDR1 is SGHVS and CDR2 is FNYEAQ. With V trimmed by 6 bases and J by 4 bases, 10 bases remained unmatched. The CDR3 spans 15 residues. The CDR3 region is CASSQTGGEAETQYF. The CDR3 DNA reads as TGTGCCAGCAGTCAAACAGGGGGAGAAGCAGAGACCCAGTACTTC.

The CDR3 reads CASSPRQNTGELFF. CDR3 DNA sequence: TGTGCCAGCAGCCCACGACAGAACACCGGGGAGCTGTTTTTT. This chain uses TRBV7-8 with TRBJ2-2; D gene unclear. Trimming cost V 5 bases and J 1 base, with 8 bases left between them. The CDR3 totals 14 residues. Per germline, CDR1 SGHVS and CDR2 FQNEAQ.

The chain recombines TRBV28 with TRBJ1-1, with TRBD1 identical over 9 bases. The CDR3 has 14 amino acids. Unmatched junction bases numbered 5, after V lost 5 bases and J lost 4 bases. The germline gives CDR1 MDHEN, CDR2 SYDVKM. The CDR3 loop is CASSLQGAVTEAFF. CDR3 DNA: TGTGCCAGCAGTCTACAGGGGGCCGTCACTGAAGCTTTCTTT. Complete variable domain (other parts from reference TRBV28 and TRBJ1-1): DVKVTQSSRYLVKRTGEKVFLECVQDMDHENMFWYRQDPGLGLRLIYFSYDVKMKEKGDIPEGYSVSREKKERFSLILESASTNQTSMYLCASSLQGAVTEAFFGQGTRLTVV.

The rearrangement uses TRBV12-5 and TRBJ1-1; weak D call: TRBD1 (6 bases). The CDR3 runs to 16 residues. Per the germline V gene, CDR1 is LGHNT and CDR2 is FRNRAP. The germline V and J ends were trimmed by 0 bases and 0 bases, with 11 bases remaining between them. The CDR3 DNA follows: TGTGCTAGTGGTTTGGTAGGGGGGGACATGAACACTGAAGCTTTCTTT. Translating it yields CASGLVGGDMNTEAFF.

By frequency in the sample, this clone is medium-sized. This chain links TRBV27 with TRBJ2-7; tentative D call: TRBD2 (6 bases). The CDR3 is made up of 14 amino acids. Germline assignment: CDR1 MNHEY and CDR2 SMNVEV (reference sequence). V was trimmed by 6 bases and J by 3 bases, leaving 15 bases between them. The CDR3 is CASRGTAGDYEQYF. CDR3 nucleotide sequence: TGTGCCAGCAGGGGAACAGCGGGTGACTACGAGCAGTACTTC.

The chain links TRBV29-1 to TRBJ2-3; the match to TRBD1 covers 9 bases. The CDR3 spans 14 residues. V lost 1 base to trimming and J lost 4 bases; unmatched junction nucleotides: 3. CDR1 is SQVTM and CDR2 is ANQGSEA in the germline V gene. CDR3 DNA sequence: TGCAGCGTTGAAGTCCGACAGGGGGCAGATACGCAGTATTTT. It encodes CSVEVRQGADTQYF.

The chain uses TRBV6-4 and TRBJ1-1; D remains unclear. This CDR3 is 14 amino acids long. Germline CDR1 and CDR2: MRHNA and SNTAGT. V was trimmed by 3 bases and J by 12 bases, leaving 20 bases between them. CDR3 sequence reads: CASSENRASKVTFF. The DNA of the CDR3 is TGTGCCAGCAGTGAAAACCGGGCCTCCAAGGTAACTTTCTTT.

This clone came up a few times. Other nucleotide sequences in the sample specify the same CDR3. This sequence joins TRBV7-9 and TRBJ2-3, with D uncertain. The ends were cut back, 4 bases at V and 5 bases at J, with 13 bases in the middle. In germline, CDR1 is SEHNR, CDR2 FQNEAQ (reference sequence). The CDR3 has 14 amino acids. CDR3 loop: CASSSLGFGDTQYF. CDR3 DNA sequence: TGTGCCAGCAGCTCCCTTGGTTTTGGAGATACGCAGTATTTT.

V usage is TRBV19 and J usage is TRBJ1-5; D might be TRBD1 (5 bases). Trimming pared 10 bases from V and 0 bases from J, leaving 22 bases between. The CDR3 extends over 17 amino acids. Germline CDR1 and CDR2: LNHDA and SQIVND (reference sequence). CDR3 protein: CATRFRDGYYSNQPQHF. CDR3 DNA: TGTGCCACTCGCTTCCGGGACGGATATTATAGCAATCAGCCCCAGCATTTT.

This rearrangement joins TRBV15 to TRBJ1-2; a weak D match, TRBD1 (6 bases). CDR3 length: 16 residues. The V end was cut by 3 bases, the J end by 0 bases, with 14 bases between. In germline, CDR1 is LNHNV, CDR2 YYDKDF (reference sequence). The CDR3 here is CATSRIDRFSNYGYTF. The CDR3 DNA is TGTGCCACCAGCAGGATAGACAGGTTTTCTAACTATGGCTACACCTTC.

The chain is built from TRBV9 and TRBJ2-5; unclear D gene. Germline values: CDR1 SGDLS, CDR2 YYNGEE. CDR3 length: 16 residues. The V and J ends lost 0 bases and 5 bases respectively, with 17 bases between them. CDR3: CASSVGRSGFWETQYF. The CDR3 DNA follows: TGTGCCAGCAGCGTAGGTAGGAGTGGGTTTTGGGAGACCCAGTACTTC.

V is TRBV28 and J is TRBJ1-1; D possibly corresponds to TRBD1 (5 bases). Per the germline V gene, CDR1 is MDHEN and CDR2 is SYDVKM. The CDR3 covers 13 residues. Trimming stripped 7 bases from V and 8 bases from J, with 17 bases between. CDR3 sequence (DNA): TGTGCCAGCACTCCAACCCATCGGGGGGAAGCTTTCTTT. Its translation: CASTPTHRGEAFF.

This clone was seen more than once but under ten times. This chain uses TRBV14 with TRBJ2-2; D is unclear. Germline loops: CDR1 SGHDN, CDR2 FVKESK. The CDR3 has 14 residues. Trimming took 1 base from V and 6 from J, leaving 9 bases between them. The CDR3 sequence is CASSQVGMAGELFF. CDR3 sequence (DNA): TGTGCCAGCAGCCAAGTAGGGATGGCCGGGGAGCTGTTTTTT.

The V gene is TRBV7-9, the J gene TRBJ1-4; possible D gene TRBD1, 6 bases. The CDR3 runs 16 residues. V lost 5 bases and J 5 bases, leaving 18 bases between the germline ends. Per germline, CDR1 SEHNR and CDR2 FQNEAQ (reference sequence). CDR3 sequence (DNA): TGTGCCAGCAGCCCCGAGCGGGGGGGGCTCAATGAAAAACTGTTTTTT. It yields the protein CASSPERGGLNEKLFF. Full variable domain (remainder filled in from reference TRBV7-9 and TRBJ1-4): DTGVSQNPRHKITKRGQNVTFRCDPISEHNRLYWYRQTLGQGPEFLTYFQNEAQLEKSRLLSDRFSAERPKGSFSTLEIQRTEQGDSAMYLCASSPERGGLNEKLFFGSGTQLSVL.

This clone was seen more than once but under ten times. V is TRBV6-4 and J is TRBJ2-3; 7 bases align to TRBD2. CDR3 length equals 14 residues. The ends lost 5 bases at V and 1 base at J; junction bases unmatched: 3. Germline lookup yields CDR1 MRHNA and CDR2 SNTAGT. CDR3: CASSKRGGTDTQYF. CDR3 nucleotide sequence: TGTGCCAGCAGTAAGCGGGGAGGCACAGATACGCAGTATTTT.

The CDR3 sequence is CASSSLQGATNAFPGEQYF. CDR3 bases: TGTGCCAGCAGTTCCCTACAGGGGGCCACCAATGCGTTCCCGGGGGAGCAGTACTTC. The chain links TRBV28 to TRBJ2-7; 9 nucleotides line up with TRBD1. Unmatched junction bases numbered 23, after V lost 4 bases and J lost 7 bases. Germline CDR1 is MDHEN and CDR2 is SYDVKM. The CDR3 is 19 residues long.

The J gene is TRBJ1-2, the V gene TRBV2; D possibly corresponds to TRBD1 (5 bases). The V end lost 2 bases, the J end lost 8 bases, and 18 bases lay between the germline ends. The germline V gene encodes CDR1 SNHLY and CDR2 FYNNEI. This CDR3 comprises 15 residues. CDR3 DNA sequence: TGTGCCAGCAGTGAACCCTCGACAGAGGGCGACGGCTACACCTTC. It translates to CASSEPSTEGDGYTF.

CDR3 sequence (DNA): TGCGCCAGCAGCCAAGATCAGGGGAACTATGGCTACACCTTC. Its translation: CASSQDQGNYGYTF. The chain carries TRBV4-1 and TRBJ1-2, with a tentative D call TRBD1 (6 bases). This CDR3 spans 14 amino acids. Germline CDR1 reads MGHRA; CDR2 reads YSYEKL. Trimming stripped 0 bases from V and 2 bases from J, with 7 bases between.

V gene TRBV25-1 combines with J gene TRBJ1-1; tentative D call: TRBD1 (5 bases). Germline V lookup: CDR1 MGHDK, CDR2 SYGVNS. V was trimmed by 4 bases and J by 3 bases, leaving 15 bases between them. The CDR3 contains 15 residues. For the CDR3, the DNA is TGTGCCAGCAGTGGAGGGGACTCCACCTACACTGAAGCTTTCTTT. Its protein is CASSGGDSTYTEAFF.

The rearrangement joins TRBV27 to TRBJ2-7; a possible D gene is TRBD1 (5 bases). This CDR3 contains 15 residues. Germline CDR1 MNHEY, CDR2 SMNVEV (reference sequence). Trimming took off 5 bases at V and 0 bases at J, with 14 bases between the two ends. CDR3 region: CASSPADRLSYEQYF. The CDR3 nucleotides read TGTGCCAGCAGTCCCGCCGACAGACTCTCCTACGAGCAGTACTTC.

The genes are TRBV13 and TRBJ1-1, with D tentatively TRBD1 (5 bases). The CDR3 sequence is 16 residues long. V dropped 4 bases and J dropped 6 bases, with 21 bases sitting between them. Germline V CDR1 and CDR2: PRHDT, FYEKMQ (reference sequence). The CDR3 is CASSSLTSGEGPEAFF. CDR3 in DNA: TGTGCCAGCAGCTCCCTTACCTCGGGGGAGGGCCCTGAAGCTTTCTTT.

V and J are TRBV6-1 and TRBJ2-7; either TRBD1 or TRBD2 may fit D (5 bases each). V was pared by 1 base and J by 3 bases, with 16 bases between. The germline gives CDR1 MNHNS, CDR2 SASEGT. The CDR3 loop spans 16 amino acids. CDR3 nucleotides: TGTGCCAGCAGTGAAGGACATATGGCAGGGAGCTACGAGCAGTACTTC. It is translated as CASSEGHMAGSYEQYF.

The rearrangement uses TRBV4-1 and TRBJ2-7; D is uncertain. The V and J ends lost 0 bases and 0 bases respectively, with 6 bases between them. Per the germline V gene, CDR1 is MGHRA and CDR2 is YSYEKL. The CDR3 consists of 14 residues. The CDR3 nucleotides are TGCGCCAGCAGCCAAGATCTCAGCTCCTACGAGCAGTACTTC. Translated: CASSQDLSSYEQYF.

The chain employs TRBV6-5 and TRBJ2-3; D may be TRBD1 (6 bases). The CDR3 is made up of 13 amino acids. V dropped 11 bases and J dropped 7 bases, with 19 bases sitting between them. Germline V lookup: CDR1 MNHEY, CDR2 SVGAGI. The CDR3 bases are TGTGCCGGCATTGGGACAACCGACAATACGCAGTATTTT. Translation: CAGIGTTDNTQYF.

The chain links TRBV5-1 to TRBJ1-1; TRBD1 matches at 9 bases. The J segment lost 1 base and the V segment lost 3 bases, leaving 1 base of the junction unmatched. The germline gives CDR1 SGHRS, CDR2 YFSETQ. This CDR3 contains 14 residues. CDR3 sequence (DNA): TGCGCCAGCAGCTGGGGACAGGGGAACACTGAAGCTTTCTTT. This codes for CASSWGQGNTEAFF.